This T cell receptor beta chain was recorded in a study of T cell changes during pregnancy in multiple sclerosis. Generated by immunoSEQ multiplex PCR, the TCRdb table keeps only in-frame clones and is missing some. The profile covers some 80,000 clones, with 90% to 95% appearing a single time and approximately 0.15% taken by the ten largest. The CDR3 is 17 residues long. In this sample, this clone turned up once. The rearrangement links TRBV21-1 to TRBJ2-5; the table's TRBD2 call for D was not verified on the DNA. TRBV21-1 is a documented pseudogene. This receptor was taken from a female donor with multiple sclerosis, enrolled in a pregnancy study. Sequencing used CD4+ T cells from peripheral blood mononuclear cells, obtained after pregnancy. The CDR3 coding sequence is TGTGCCAGCAGCAAAAGGCCGAGGGTTCCATCGCAAGAGACCCAGTACTTC. This encodes CASSKRPRVPSQETQYF.